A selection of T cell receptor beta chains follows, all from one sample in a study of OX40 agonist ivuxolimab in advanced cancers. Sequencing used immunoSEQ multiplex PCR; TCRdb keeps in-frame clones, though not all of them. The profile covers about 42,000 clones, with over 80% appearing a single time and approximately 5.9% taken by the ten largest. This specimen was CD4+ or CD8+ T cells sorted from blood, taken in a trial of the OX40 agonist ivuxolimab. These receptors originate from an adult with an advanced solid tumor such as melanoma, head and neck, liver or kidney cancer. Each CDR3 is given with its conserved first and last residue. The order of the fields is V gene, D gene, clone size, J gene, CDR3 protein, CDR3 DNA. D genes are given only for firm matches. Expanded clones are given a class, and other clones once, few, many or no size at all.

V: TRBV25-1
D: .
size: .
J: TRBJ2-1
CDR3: CASSEFPRERTNEQFF
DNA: TGTGCCAGCAGTGAATTCCCCCGGGAGAGGACAAATGAGCAGTTCTTC

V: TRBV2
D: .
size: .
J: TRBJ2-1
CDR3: CASQMEVFDEQFF
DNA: TGTGCCAGCCAGATGGAGGTGTTCGATGAGCAGTTCTTC

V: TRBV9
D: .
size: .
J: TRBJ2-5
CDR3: CASSPLTSWETQYF
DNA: TGTGCCAGCAGCCCCCTTACTAGTTGGGAGACCCAGTACTTC

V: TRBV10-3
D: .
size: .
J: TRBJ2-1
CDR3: CAISVADEQFF
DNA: TGTGCCATCAGCGTAGCGGATGAGCAGTTCTTC

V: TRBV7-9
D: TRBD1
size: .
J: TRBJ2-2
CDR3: CASSSGTANTGELFF
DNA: TGTGCCAGCAGCTCCGGGACAGCGAACACCGGGGAGCTGTTTTTT

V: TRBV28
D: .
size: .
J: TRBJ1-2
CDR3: CASITFGQFNYGYTF
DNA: TGTGCCAGCATTACCTTCGGACAGTTTAACTATGGCTACACCTTC

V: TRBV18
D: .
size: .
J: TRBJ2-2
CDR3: CASSPQGTGELFF
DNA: TGTGCCAGCTCACCACAGGGGACCGGGGAGCTGTTTTTT

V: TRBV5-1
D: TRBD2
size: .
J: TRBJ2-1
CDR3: CASSLEAGGIYNEQFF
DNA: TGCGCCAGCAGCTTGGAAGCGGGAGGGATTTACAATGAGCAGTTCTTC

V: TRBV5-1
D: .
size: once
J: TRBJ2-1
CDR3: CASSTPRAGHSYNEQFF
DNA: TGCGCCAGCAGCACCCCCAGGGCGGGACACTCCTACAATGAGCAGTTCTTC

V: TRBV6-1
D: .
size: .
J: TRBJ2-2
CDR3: CASSEIDTGELFF
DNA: TGTGCCAGCAGTGAAATAGATACCGGGGAGCTGTTTTTT

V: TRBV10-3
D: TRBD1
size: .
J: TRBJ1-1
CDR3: CAIMDRGGGTEAFF
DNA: TGTGCCATCATGGACAGGGGAGGTGGCACTGAAGCTTTCTTT

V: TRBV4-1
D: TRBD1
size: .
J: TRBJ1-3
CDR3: CASSQGQGNGNTIYF
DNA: TGCGCCAGCAGCCAAGGACAGGGTAACGGGAACACCATATATTTT

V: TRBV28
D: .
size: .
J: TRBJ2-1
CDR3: CASRGYNEQFF
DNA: TGTGCCAGCAGGGGCTACAATGAGCAGTTCTTC

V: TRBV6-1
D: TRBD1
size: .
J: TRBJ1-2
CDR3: CASRDRDRSNYGYTF
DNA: TGTGCCAGCCGGGACAGGGACCGTTCTAACTATGGCTACACCTTC

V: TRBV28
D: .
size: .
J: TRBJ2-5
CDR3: CASRLSGQETQYF
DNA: TGTGCCAGCAGGCTTAGCGGCCAAGAGACCCAGTACTTC

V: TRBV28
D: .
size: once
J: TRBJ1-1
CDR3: CASSSPHEGITEAFF
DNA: TGTGCCAGCAGTTCCCCTCACGAGGGAATTACTGAAGCTTTCTTT

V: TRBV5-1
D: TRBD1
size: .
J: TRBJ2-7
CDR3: CASSQGQIVNEQYF
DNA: TGCGCCAGCAGCCAGGGACAGATTGTCAACGAGCAGTACTTC

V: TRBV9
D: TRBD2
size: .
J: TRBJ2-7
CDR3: CASSVSPAGTYEQYF
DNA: TGTGCCAGCAGCGTATCCCCAGCGGGGACCTACGAGCAGTACTTC

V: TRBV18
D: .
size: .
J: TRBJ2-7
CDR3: CASSPGQTREQYF
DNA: TGTGCCAGCTCTCCTGGACAGACTCGCGAGCAGTACTTC

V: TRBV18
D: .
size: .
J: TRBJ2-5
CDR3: CASSPRRETQYF
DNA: TGTGCCAGCTCACCAAGAAGAGAGACCCAGTACTTC

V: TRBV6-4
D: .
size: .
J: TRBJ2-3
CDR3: CASSDLMTGSTDTQYF
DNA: TGTGCCAGCAGTGACCTTATGACCGGGAGCACAGATACGCAGTATTTT

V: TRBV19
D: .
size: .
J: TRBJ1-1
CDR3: CATGTVMNTEAFF
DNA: TGTGCCACCGGGACCGTCATGAACACTGAAGCTTTCTTT

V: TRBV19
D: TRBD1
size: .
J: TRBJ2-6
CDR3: CASSIVWRGGVSGANVLTF
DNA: TGTGCCAGTAGTATAGTGTGGAGAGGGGGCGTCTCTGGGGCCAACGTCCTGACTTTC

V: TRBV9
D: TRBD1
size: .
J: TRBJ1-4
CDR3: CASSPGTGILQTEKLFF
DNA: TGTGCCAGCAGCCCCGGGACAGGGATTCTTCAGACTGAAAAACTGTTTTTT

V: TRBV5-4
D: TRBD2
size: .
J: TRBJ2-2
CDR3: CASSSGGGRTGELFF
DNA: TGTGCCAGCAGCTCGGGGGGAGGGCGCACCGGGGAGCTGTTTTTT

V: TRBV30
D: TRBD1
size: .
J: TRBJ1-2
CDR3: CAWRLSGGRGYTF
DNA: TGTGCCTGGAGATTATCAGGGGGGAGAGGCTACACCTTC

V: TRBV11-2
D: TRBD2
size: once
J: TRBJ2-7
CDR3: CASPGGGDEQYF
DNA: TGTGCCAGCCCCGGCGGGGGAGACGAGCAGTACTTC

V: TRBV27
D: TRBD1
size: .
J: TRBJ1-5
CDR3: CASSAYRGATNQPQHF
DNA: TGTGCCAGCAGCGCCTACAGGGGCGCTACCAATCAGCCCCAGCATTTT

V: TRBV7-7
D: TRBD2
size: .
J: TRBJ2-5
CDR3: CASSPSGPGETQYF
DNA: TGTGCTAGCAGCCCTAGCGGGCCGGGGGAGACCCAGTACTTC

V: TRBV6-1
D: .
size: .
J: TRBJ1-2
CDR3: CASSQEHLDGYTF
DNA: TGTGCCAGCAGCCAGGAGCATCTCGATGGCTACACCTTC

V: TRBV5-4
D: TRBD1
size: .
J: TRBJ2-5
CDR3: CASSLGRGRVGETQYF
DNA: TGTGCCAGCAGCTTGGGCAGGGGGCGCGTTGGTGAGACCCAGTACTTC

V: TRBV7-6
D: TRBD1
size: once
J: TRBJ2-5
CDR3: CASSLGTGIVETQYF
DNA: TGTGCCAGCAGCTTAGGGACAGGGATTGTAGAGACCCAGTACTTC